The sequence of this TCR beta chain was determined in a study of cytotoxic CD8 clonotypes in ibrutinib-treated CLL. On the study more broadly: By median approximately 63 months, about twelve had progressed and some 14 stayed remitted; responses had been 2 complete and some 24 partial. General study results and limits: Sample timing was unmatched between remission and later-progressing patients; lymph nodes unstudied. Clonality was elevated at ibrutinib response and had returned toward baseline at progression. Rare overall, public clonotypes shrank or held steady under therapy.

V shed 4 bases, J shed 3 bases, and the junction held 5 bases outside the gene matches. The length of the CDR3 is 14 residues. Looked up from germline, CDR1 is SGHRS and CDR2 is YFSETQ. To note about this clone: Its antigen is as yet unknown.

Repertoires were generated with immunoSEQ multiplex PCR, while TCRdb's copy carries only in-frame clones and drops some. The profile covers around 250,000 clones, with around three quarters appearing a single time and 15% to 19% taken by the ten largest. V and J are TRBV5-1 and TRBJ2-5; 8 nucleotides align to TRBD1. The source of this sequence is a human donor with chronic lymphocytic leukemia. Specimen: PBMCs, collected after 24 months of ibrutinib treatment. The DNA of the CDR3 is TGCGCCAGCAGCCAATGGGGACAGGAAGAGACCCAGTACTTC. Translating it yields CASSQWGQEETQYF.